This is a list of T cell receptor beta chains from one sample in a study of control samples from healthy donors and cancer patients. TCRdb keeps only in-frame clones here, not all; method: immunoSEQ multiplex PCR. The sample carries 90,000 to 150,000 clones, about 91% recorded once. The sample consisted of blood. Receptors were obtained from a man in his forties in good health. The CDR3 runs from the conserved cysteine through the conserved F or W. Each record gives: clone size, J gene, D gene, V gene, CDR3 protein, CDR3 DNA. A D gene is named only where the DNA matches it firmly. Not all rows give a size; the values are once, few, many and, for expanded clones, a class.

NA TRBJ1-5 NA TRBV24-1 CATSGHGGLSNQPQHF TGTGCCACCAGTGGTCATGGGGGACTTAGCAATCAGCCCCAGCATTTT
NA TRBJ1-4 NA TRBV6-1 CASSEGATNEKLFF TGTGCCAGCAGTGAAGGTGCAACTAATGAAAAACTGTTTTTT
NA TRBJ1-1 NA TRBV12-3/TRBV12-4 CASSLGDLGGFF TGTGCCAGCAGTCTCGGTGACCTCGGGGGTTTCTTT
NA TRBJ2-7 TRBD2 TRBV5-4 CASSGGLAGASSYEQYF TGTGCCAGCAGCGGGGGACTAGCGGGGGCTAGCTCCTACGAGCAGTACTTC
NA TRBJ2-2 NA TRBV24-1 CATSDPKHLSTGELFF TGTGCCACCAGTGATCCAAAACACCTATCCACCGGGGAGCTGTTTTTT
NA TRBJ1-6 TRBD1 TRBV28 CASRVEDRHDSPLHF TGTGCCAGCAGGGTGGAGGACAGGCACGATTCACCCCTCCACTTT
NA TRBJ2-2 NA TRBV19 CASSIDRVNTGELFF TGTGCCAGTAGTATAGACAGGGTGAACACCGGGGAGCTGTTTTTT
once TRBJ2-1 TRBD2 TRBV7-9 CASSLEGTTYYNEQFF TGTGCCAGCAGCTTAGAGGGGACTACATATTACAATGAGCAGTTCTTC
NA TRBJ2-2 NA TRBV18 CASSPDGNTGELFF TGTGCCAGCTCACCGGACGGAAACACCGGGGAGCTGTTTTTT
NA TRBJ1-4 TRBD1 TRBV27 CASSPLTGGNEKLFF TGTGCCAGCAGTCCCCTGACAGGGGGGAATGAAAAACTGTTTTTT
NA TRBJ1-1 NA TRBV9 CASSVGVGRSLGTEAFF TGTGCCAGCAGCGTAGGTGTAGGGCGAAGTTTGGGGACTGAAGCTTTCTTT
NA TRBJ1-2 NA TRBV2 CASSETGNYGYTF TGTGCCAGCAGTGAAACAGGAAACTATGGCTACACCTTC
NA TRBJ1-1 TRBD1 TRBV7-9 CASSPGQEDTEAFF TGTGCCAGCAGTCCGGGACAGGAGGACACTGAAGCTTTCTTT
NA TRBJ1-2 NA TRBV19 CASSIGLSNGYTF TGTGCCAGTAGTATCGGACTGTCAAATGGCTACACCTTC
once TRBJ2-2 NA TRBV3-1/TRBV3-2 CASSQYRINTGELFF TGTGCCAGCAGCCAATACAGAATTAACACCGGGGAGCTGTTTTTT
NA TRBJ2-5 TRBD2 TRBV9 CASSTPRTSGGQETQYF TGTGCCAGCAGCACCCCCCGGACTAGCGGGGGTCAGGAGACCCAGTACTTC
NA TRBJ1-4 TRBD1 TRBV4-1 CASSQGQGANEKLFF TGCGCCAGCAGCCAAGGACAGGGAGCTAATGAAAAACTGTTTTTT
NA TRBJ2-7 NA TRBV6-6 CASTYKQGSYEQYF TGTGCCAGCACCTACAAACAGGGCTCCTACGAGCAGTACTTC
once TRBJ1-3 NA TRBV12-5 CASGLGGLAGNTIYF TGTGCTAGTGGTTTGGGGGGTCTGGCCGGAAACACCATATATTTT
NA TRBJ1-5 TRBD1 TRBV7-9 CASSSRDRDGQPQHF TGTGCCAGCAGCTCTCGGGACAGGGACGGTCAGCCCCAGCATTTT
once TRBJ2-7 NA TRBV2 CASSERQASSYEQYF TGTGCCAGCAGTGAGCGGCAGGCTTCTTCCTACGAGCAGTACTTC
NA TRBJ1-1 NA TRBV2 CASSEGTRIGAFF TGTGCCAGCAGTGAAGGGACACGAATTGGGGCTTTCTTT
NA TRBJ1-2 NA TRBV5-4 CASSQDGLYGYTF TGTGCCAGCAGCCAAGACGGCCTTTATGGCTACACCTTC
NA TRBJ1-1 NA TRBV9 CASSVGSANTEAFF TGTGCCAGCAGCGTAGGCTCAGCAAACACTGAAGCTTTCTTT
NA TRBJ1-2 NA TRBV15 CATSRDRARTYGYTF TGTGCCACCAGCAGAGACCGGGCCCGAACATATGGCTACACCTTC
NA TRBJ1-2 TRBD1 TRBV29-1 CSVLTSGTGGHYGYTF TGCAGCGTCCTGACTTCCGGGACAGGGGGCCACTATGGCTACACCTTC
NA TRBJ1-5 TRBD1 TRBV4-3 CASSQDWDRGRGSNQPQHF TGCGCCAGCAGCCAAGATTGGGACAGGGGACGGGGTAGCAATCAGCCCCAGCATTTT
NA TRBJ2-1 TRBD2 TRBV15 CATSSGYSGGTNEQFF TGTGCCACCAGCAGTGGTTACAGCGGGGGGACGAATGAGCAGTTCTTC
NA TRBJ1-1 TRBD1 TRBV7-2 CASSPGTGGASGSAFF TGTGCCAGCAGCCCCGGGACAGGGGGCGCATCTGGTTCAGCTTTCTTT
NA TRBJ2-1 TRBD2 TRBV30 CAWSPAVGGAGSYNEQFF TGTGCCTGGAGCCCCGCGGTCGGGGGGGCCGGCTCCTACAATGAGCAGTTCTTC
NA TRBJ2-7 TRBD2 TRBV7-3 CASSFTSGGPYEQYF TGTGCCAGCAGTTTCACTAGCGGGGGTCCCTACGAGCAGTACTTC
NA TRBJ2-1 NA TRBV7-9 CASSPFTGLSYNEQFF TGTGCCAGCAGCCCGTTCACTGGGCTCTCCTACAATGAGCAGTTCTTC
NA TRBJ1-5 NA TRBV11-3 CASSSQVYSNQPQHF TGTGCCAGCAGCTCACAGGTCTATAGCAATCAGCCCCAGCATTTT
once TRBJ1-5 TRBD1 TRBV18 CASSGDSGSRYQPQHF TGTGCCAGCTCAGGGGACAGTGGGAGTAGGTATCAGCCCCAGCATTTT
NA TRBJ2-3 NA TRBV4-1 CASSLWGTGTDTQYF TGCGCCAGCAGCCTCTGGGGGACCGGCACAGATACGCAGTATTTT
NA TRBJ1-2 TRBD1 TRBV2 CASRVGQGINYGYTF TGTGCCAGCAGGGTGGGACAGGGCATAAACTATGGCTACACCTTC
NA TRBJ1-1 NA TRBV6-1 CASSEGRAYTEAFF TGTGCCAGCAGTGAAGGCAGGGCCTACACTGAAGCTTTCTTT
once TRBJ1-3 NA TRBV18 CASSLNGISGNTIYF TGTGCCAGCTCACTAAACGGGATCTCTGGAAACACCATATATTTT
NA TRBJ1-2 NA TRBV27 CASSLQADILWGYTF TGTGCCAGCAGTTTACAGGCCGATATCTTATGGGGCTACACCTTC
NA TRBJ1-1 TRBD1 TRBV5-4 CASSLKGARAGAFF TGTGCCAGCAGCTTGAAGGGGGCGCGGGCTGGGGCTTTCTTT
NA TRBJ2-1 NA TRBV6-6 CASSSRQTIYNEQFF TGTGCCAGCAGTTCCCGACAGACAATCTACAATGAGCAGTTCTTC
NA TRBJ2-3 NA TRBV21-1 CASSYRAGSTDTQYF TGTGCCAGCAGCTACCGAGCGGGGTCCACAGATACGCAGTATTTT
NA TRBJ2-1 TRBD1 TRBV7-6 CASGRQGPNEQFF TGTGCCAGCGGTAGACAGGGACCCAATGAGCAGTTCTTC
NA TRBJ1-1 NA TRBV3-1/TRBV3-2 CASSQGGGTEAFF TGTGCCAGCAGCCAAGGGGGGGGCACTGAAGCTTTCTTT
once TRBJ2-1 TRBD2 TRBV29-1 CSVEGWDLNSGGASYNEQFF TGCAGCGTTGAAGGGTGGGATTTAAATAGCGGGGGGGCCTCCTACAATGAGCAGTTCTTC
NA TRBJ2-3 NA TRBV7-9 CASSAQRLDTQYF TGTGCCAGCAGCGCCCAGCGGCTAGATACGCAGTATTTT
few TRBJ1-4 NA TRBV27 CASSLDAREKLFF TGTGCCAGCAGTTTAGACGCCCGCGAAAAACTGTTTTTT
NA TRBJ1-4 NA TRBV6-5 CASSVGNRKELFF TGTGCCAGCTCTGTAGGGAATAGAAAAGAACTGTTTTTT
NA TRBJ1-2 TRBD1 TRBV7-8 CASSLRDSGYTF TGTGCCAGCAGCCTTCGGGACAGCGGCTACACCTTC
NA TRBJ1-1 NA TRBV6-5 CASSRQQRSEAFF TGTGCCAGCAGTCGCCAACAGCGATCTGAAGCTTTCTTT
NA TRBJ1-1 TRBD1 TRBV30 CAWSVLSTGGTEAFF TGTGCCTGGAGTGTACTATCTACAGGGGGCACTGAAGCTTTCTTT